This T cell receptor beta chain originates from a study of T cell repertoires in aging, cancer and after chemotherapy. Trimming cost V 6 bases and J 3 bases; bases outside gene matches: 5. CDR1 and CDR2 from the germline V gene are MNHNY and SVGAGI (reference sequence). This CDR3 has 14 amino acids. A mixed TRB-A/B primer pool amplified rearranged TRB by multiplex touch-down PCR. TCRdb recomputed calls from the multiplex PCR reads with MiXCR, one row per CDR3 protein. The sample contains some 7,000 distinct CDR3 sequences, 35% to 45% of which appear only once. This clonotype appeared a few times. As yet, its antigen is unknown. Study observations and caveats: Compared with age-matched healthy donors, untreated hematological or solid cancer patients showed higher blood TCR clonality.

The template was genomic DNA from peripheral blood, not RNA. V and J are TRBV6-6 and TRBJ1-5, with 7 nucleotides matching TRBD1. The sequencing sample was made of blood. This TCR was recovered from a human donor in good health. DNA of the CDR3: TGTGCCAGCAGCATCACAGGGGCCAATCAGCCCCAGCATTTT. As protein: CASSITGANQPQHF.